Shown below are 10 T cell receptor beta chains from a single sample sequenced in a study of shared clonotypes between healthy human individuals. Sequencing used immunoSEQ multiplex PCR; TCRdb keeps in-frame clones, though not all of them. Among under 600,000 clones listed, 90% to 97% were seen once. Sequencing input: naive CD4+ T cells sorted from blood. Subset meaning: CD45RA+ positively selected. The source is a woman between 25 and 40 years old in good health.

The J gene is TRBJ1-1, the V gene TRBV19, with 8 bases lining up with TRBD1. Germline lookup yields CDR1 LNHDA and CDR2 SQIVND (reference sequence). Trimming removed 8 bases from V and 0 bases from J; junction bases left unmatched: 11. The CDR3 consists of 16 residues. Here the CDR3 DNA reads TGTGCCAGTCGGACAGGGAACCTACTACTGAACACTGAAGCTTTCTTT. Translated, it gives CASRTGNLLLNTEAFF.

The chain has TRBV29-1 and TRBJ2-5; perhaps D is TRBD1 or TRBD2 (5 bases each). The J call may be mistaken, given a closer DNA end match to TRBJ2-7. Germline-derived CDR1 and CDR2 are SQVTM and ANQGSEA. The CDR3 has 13 amino acids. The CDR3, as DNA: TGCAGCGTTGTCGCTACTAGGGGCTACGAGCAGTACTTC. It yields the protein CSVVATRGYEQYF.

V gene TRBV28 combines with J gene TRBJ1-2; D unresolved. The V and J ends lost 2 bases and 0 bases respectively, with 4 bases between them. There are 13 residues in the CDR3. Germline V CDR1 and CDR2: MDHEN, SYDVKM. CDR3 amino acids: CASSLKANYGYTF. Written as DNA, the CDR3 is TGTGCCAGCAGTTTAAAGGCTAACTATGGCTACACCTTC.

The V gene is TRBV11-3, the J gene TRBJ2-2, with TRBD1 identical over 11 bases. This CDR3 has 15 residues. Germline V CDR1 and CDR2: SGHNT, YENEEA. V shed 3 bases, J shed 6 bases, and the junction held 3 bases outside the gene matches. CDR3 in amino acids: CASSFGQGAPGELFF. The DNA for the CDR3 is TGTGCCAGCAGCTTTGGACAGGGGGCCCCCGGGGAGCTGTTTTTT. Complete variable domain (other parts from reference TRBV11-3 and TRBJ2-2): EAGVVQSPRYKIIEKKQPVAFWCNPISGHNTLYWYLQNLGQGPELLIRYENEEAVDDSQLPKDRFSAERLKGVDSTLKIQPAELGDSAVYLCASSFGQGAPGELFFGEGSRLTVL.

This sequence joins TRBV2 and TRBJ2-1; D call uncertain. The V and J ends lost 6 bases and 6 bases respectively, with 21 bases between them. The germline V gene has CDR1 SNHLY and CDR2 FYNNEI. The CDR3 runs 16 residues. The CDR3 reads CASSDDPGRVINEQFF. The CDR3 DNA sequence: TGTGCCAGCAGCGACGATCCGGGCCGAGTGATCAATGAGCAGTTCTTC.

CDR3 sequence: CASSLDRTWENIQYF. CDR3 in DNA: TGTGCCAGCAGCTTAGATCGGACTTGGGAGAACATTCAGTACTTC. The V call is TRBV7-9, the J call TRBJ2-4, with D possibly matching TRBD2 (5 bases). Trimming shortened V by 1 base and J by 7 bases, and 14 bases separated the two germline ends. From germline, CDR1 is SEHNR and CDR2 FQNEAQ (reference sequence). The CDR3 is 15 residues long.

This clone has only one observation. The genes are TRBV7-3 and TRBJ2-1; 11 bases align to TRBD2. Per germline, CDR1 SGHTA and CDR2 FQGTGA. V shed 4 bases and J 1 base; nucleotides not matched to a gene: 0. The CDR3 covers 15 residues. CDR3 bases: TGTGCCAGCAGCTGGACTAGCGGGTCCTACAATGAGCAGTTCTTC. The encoded protein is CASSWTSGSYNEQFF.

V usage is TRBV10-3 and J usage is TRBJ1-1; 9 positions agree with TRBD1. CDR1 is ENHRY and CDR2 is SYGVKD in the germline V gene. There are 13 residues in the CDR3. V shed 7 bases and J 3 bases; nucleotides not matched to a gene: 3. As DNA, the CDR3 is TGTGCCATCAAGGGACAGGGTGACACTGAAGCTTTCTTT. This encodes CAIKGQGDTEAFF.

The genes are TRBV28 and TRBJ1-2; TRBD1 agrees at 7 bases. J lost 1 base, V lost 4 bases, and 12 bases had no gene match. This CDR3 has 17 residues. CDR1 is MDHEN and CDR2 is SYDVKM in the germline V gene. The CDR3 DNA is TGTGCCAGCAGTTCCCGACAGGGACCCAGAAATAACTATGGCTACACCTTC. This encodes CASSSRQGPRNNYGYTF.

The chain recombines TRBV29-1 with TRBJ2-7; D remains ambiguous. This CDR3 is 11 amino acids long. The V gene's germline CDR1 is SQVTM and CDR2 ANQGSEA. The ends were cut back, 2 bases at V and 3 bases at J, with 5 bases in the middle. CDR3 sequence (DNA): TGCAGCGTTGAACAGAACTACGAGCAGTACTTC. Protein product: CSVEQNYEQYF.